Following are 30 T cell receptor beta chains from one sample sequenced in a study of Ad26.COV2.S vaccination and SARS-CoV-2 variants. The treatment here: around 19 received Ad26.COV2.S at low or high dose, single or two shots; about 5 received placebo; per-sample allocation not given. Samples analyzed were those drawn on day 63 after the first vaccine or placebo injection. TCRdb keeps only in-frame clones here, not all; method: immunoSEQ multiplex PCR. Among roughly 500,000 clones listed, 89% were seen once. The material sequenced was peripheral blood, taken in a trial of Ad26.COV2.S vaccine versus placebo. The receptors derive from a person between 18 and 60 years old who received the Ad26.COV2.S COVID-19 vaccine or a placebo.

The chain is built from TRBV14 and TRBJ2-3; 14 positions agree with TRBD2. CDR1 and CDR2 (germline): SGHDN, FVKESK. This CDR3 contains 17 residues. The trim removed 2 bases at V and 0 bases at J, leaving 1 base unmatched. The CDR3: CASSQWTSGGSTDTQYF. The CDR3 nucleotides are TGTGCCAGCAGCCAATGGACTAGCGGGGGGAGCACAGATACGCAGTATTTT.

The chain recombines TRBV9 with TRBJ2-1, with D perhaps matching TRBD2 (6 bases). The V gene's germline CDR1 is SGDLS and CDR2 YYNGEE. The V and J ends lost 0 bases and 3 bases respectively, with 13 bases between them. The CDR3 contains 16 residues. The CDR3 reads CASSVDAVGGYNEQFF. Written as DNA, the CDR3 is TGTGCCAGCAGCGTAGATGCGGTGGGGGGCTACAATGAGCAGTTCTTC.

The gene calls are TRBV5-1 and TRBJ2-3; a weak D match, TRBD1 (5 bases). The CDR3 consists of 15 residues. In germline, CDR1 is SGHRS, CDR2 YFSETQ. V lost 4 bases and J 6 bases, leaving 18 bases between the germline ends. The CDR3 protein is CASSPPRDSWDTQYF. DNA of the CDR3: TGCGCCAGCAGCCCACCCAGAGACAGTTGGGATACGCAGTATTTT.

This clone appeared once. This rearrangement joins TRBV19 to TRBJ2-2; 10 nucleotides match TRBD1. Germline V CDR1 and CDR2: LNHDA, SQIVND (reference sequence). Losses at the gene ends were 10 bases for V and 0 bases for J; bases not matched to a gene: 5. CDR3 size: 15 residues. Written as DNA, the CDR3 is TGTGCCACCTATGACAGGGGGCCGAACACCGGGGAGCTGTTTTTT. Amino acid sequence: CATYDRGPNTGELFF.

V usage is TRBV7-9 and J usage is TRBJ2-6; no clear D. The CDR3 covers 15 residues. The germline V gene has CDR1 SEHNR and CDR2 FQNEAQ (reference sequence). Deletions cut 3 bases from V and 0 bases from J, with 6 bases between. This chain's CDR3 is CASSFSYSGANVLTF. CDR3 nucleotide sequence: TGTGCCAGCAGCTTTAGCTACTCTGGGGCCAACGTCCTGACTTTC.

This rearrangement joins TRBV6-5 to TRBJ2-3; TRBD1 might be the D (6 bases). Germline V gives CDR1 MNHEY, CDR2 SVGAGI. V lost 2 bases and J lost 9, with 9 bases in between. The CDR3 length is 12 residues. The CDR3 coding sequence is TGTGCCAGCAGTTACACAGGGACAACGCAGTATTTT. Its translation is CASSYTGTTQYF.

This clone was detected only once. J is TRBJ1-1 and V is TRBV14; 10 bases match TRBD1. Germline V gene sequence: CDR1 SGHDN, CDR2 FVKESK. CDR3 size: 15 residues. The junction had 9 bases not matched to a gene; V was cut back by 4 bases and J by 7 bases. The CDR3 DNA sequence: TGTGCCAGCAGCCGACCGACAGGGGGCTATAATGAAGCTTTCTTT. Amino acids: CASSRPTGGYNEAFF.

CDR3 nucleotide sequence: TGCGCCAGCAGCCAAGATAACAGGGCAGGGGCTGGCTACACCTTC. It translates to CASSQDNRAGAGYTF. V is TRBV4-1 and J is TRBJ1-2, with D perhaps matching TRBD1 (6 bases). Deletions cut 0 bases from V and 7 bases from J, with 15 bases between. Germline CDR1 MGHRA, CDR2 YSYEKL. CDR3 size: 15 residues.

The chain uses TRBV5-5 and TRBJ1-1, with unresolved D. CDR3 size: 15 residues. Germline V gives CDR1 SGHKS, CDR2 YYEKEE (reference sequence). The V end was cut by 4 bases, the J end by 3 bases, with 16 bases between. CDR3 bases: TGTGCCAGCAGCCACGACCCGGGCGGGGACACTGAAGCTTTCTTT. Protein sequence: CASSHDPGGDTEAFF.

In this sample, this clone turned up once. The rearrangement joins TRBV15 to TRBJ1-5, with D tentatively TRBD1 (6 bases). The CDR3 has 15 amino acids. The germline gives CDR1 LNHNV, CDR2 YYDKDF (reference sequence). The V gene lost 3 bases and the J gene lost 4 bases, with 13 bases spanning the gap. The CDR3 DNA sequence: TGTGCCACCAGCAGTGTATCCGGGACAAATCAGCCCCAGCATTTT. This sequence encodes CATSSVSGTNQPQHF. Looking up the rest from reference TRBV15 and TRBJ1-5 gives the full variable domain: DAMVIQNPRYQVTQFGKPVTLSCSQTLNHNVMYWYQQKSSQAPKLLFHYYDKDFNNEADTPDNFQSRRPNTSFCFLDIRSPGLGDTAMYLCATSSVSGTNQPQHFGDGTRLSIL.

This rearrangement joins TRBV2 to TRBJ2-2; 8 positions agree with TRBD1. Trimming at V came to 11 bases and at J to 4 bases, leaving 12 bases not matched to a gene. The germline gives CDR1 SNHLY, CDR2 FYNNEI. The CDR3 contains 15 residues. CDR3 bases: TGTGCCTATCAAGCAGGGGGCGTCGGCACCGGGGAGCTGTTTTTT. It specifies CAYQAGGVGTGELFF. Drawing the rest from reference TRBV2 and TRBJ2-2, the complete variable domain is EPEVTQTPSHQVTQMGQEVILRCVPISNHLYFYWYRQILGQKVEFLVSFYNNEISEKSEIFDDQFSVERPDGSNFTLKIRSTKLEDSAMYFCAYQAGGVGTGELFFGEGSRLTVL.

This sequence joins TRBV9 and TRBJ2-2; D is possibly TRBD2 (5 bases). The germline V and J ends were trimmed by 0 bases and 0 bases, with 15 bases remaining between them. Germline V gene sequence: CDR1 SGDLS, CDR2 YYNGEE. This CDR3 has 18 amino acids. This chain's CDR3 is CASSVGGETHPNTGELFF. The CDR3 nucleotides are TGTGCCAGCAGCGTAGGTGGGGAGACACACCCGAACACCGGGGAGCTGTTTTTT.

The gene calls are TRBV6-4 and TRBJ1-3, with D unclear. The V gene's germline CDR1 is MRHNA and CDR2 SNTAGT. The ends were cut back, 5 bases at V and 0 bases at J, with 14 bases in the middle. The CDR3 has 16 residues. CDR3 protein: CASSPVIGSSGNTIYF. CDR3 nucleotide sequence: TGTGCCAGCAGTCCCGTCATAGGGTCCTCTGGAAACACCATATATTTT.

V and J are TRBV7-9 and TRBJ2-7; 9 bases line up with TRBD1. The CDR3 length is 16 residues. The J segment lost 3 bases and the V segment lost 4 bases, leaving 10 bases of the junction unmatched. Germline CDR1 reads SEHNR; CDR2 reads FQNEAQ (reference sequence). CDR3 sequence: CASSSGPGTGLYEQYF. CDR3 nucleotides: TGTGCCAGCAGCTCAGGGCCCGGGACAGGGCTCTACGAGCAGTACTTC.

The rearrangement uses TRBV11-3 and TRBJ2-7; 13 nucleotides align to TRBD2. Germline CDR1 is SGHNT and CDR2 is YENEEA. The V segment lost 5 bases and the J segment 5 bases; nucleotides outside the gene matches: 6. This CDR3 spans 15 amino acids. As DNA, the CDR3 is TGTGCCAGCAGCGCCAGGACTAGCGGGAGCCACGAGCAGTACGTC. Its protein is CASSARTSGSHEQYV.

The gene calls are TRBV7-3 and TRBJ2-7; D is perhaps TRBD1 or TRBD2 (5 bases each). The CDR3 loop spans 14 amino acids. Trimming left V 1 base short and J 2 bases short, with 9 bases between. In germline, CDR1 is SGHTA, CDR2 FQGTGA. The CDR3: CASSLRDGPYEQYF. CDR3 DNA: TGTGCCAGCAGCTTAAGGGACGGACCCTACGAGCAGTACTTC.

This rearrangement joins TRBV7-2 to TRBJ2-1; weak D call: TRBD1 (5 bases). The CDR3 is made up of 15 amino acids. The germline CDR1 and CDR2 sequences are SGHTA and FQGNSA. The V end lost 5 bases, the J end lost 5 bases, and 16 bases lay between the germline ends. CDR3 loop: CASSKDTNPNNEQFF. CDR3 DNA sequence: TGTGCCAGCAGCAAGGACACCAATCCAAACAATGAGCAGTTCTTC.

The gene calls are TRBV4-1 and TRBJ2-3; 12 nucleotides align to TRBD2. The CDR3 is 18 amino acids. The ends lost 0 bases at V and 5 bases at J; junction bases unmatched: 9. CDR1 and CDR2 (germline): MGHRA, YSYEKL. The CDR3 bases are TGCGCCAGCAGCCAAGATCCTGGACTAGCGGGAAGTGAAGATACGCAGTATTTT. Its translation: CASSQDPGLAGSEDTQYF.

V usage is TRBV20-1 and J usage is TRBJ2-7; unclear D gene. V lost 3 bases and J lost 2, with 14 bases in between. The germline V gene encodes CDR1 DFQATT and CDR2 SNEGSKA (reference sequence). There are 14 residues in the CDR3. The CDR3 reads CSASGPAVAYEQYF. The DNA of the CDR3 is TGCAGTGCTAGTGGGCCCGCGGTGGCCTACGAGCAGTACTTC.

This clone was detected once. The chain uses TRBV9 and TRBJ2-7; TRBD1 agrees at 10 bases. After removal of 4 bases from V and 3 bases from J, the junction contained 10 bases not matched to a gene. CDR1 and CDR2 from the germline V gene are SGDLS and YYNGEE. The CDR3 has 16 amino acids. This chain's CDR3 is CASSPAGGQGRYEQYF. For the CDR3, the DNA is TGTGCCAGCAGCCCTGCTGGGGGACAGGGGCGCTACGAGCAGTACTTC.

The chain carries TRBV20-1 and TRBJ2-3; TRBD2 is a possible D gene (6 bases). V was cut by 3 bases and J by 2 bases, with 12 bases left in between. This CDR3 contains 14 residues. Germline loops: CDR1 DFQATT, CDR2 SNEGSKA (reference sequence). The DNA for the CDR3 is TGCAGTGCTAGTTTCGCGGGGATCACAGATACGCAGTATTTT. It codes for CSASFAGITDTQYF.

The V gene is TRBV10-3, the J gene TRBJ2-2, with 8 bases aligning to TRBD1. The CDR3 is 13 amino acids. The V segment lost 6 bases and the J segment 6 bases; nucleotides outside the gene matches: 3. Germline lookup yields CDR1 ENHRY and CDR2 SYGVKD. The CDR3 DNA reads TGTGCCATCAGGGACAGGGCCGCCGGGGAGCTGTTTTTT. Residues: CAIRDRAAGELFF.

Written as DNA, the CDR3 is TGTGCCACCAGTGATCCGGGGCAGGGTTCGAGTAACATTCAGTACTTC. Its translation: CATSDPGQGSSNIQYF. J is TRBJ2-4 and V is TRBV24-1; D may be TRBD1 or TRBD2 (5 bases each). The germline V and J ends were trimmed by 3 bases and 7 bases, with 18 bases remaining between them. Germline V CDR1 and CDR2: KGHDR, SFDVKD. The CDR3 runs 16 residues.

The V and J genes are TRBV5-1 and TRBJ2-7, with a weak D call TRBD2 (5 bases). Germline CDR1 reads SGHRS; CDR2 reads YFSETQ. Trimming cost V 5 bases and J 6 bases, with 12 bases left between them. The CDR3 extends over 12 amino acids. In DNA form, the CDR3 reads TGCGCCAGCAGTCGGGGAATGGGCGAGCAGTACTTC. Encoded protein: CASSRGMGEQYF.

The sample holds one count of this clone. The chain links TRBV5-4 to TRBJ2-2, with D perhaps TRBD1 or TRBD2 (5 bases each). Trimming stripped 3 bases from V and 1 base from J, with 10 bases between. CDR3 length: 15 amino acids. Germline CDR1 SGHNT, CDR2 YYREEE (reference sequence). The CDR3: CASSSGTRNTGELFF. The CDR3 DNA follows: TGTGCCAGCAGCTCGGGGACCAGGAACACCGGGGAGCTGTTTTTT.

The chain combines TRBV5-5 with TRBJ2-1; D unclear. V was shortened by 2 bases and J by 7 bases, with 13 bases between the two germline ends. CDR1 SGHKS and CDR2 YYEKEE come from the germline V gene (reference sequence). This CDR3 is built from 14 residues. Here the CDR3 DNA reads TGTGCCAGCAGCTTCCTCCCCCCAAGGAATGAGCAGTTCTTC. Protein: CASSFLPPRNEQFF. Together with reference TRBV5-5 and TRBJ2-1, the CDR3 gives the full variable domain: DAGVTQSPTHLIKTRGQQVTLRCSPISGHKSVSWYQQVLGQGPQFIFQYYEKEERGRGNFPDRFSARQFPNYSSELNVNALLLGDSALYLCASSFLPPRNEQFFGPGTRLTVL.

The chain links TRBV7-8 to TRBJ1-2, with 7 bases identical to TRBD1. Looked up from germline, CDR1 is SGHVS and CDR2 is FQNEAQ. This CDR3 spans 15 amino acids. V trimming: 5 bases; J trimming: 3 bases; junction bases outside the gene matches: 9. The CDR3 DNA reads TGTGCCAGCAGCCCATATCAGGGGGACGACTATGGCTACACCTTC. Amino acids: CASSPYQGDDYGYTF. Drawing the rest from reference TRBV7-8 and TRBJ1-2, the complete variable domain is GAGVSQSPRYKVAKRGQDVALRCDPISGHVSLFWYQQALGQGPEFLTYFQNEAQLDKSGLPSDRFFAERPEGSVSTLKIQRTQQEDSAVYLCASSPYQGDDYGYTFGSGTRLTVV.

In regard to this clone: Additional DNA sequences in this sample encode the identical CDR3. The CDR3 loop reads CASSIGARDTQYF. As DNA, the CDR3 is TGTGCCAGTAGTATAGGGGCGCGGGATACGCAGTATTTT. The chain is built from TRBV19 and TRBJ2-3; D is ambiguous. V was clipped by 1 base and J by 6 bases, with 8 bases between them. The CDR3 spans 13 residues. Germline values: CDR1 LNHDA, CDR2 SQIVND (reference sequence). Looking up the rest from reference TRBV19 and TRBJ2-3 gives the full variable domain: DGGITQSPKYLFRKEGQNVTLSCEQNLNHDAMYWYRQDPGQGLRLIYYSQIVNDFQKGDIAEGYSVSREKKESFPLTVTSAQKNPTAFYLCASSIGARDTQYFGPGTRLTVL.

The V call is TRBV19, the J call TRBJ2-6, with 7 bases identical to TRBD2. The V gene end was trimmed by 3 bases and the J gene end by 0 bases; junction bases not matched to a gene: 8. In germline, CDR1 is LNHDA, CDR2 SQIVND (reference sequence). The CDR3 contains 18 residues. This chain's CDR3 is CASSIFWRESSGANVLTF. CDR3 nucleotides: TGTGCCAGTAGTATTTTCTGGCGGGAGAGCTCTGGGGCCAACGTCCTGACTTTC. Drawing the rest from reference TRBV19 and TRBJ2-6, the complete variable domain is DGGITQSPKYLFRKEGQNVTLSCEQNLNHDAMYWYRQDPGQGLRLIYYSQIVNDFQKGDIAEGYSVSREKKESFPLTVTSAQKNPTAFYLCASSIFWRESSGANVLTFGAGSRLTVL.

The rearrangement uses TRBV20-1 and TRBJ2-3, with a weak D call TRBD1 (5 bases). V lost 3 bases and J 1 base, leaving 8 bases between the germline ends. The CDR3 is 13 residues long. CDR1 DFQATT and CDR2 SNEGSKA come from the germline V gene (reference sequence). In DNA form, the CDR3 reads TGCAGTGCTAGTTTCAGGGGCACAGATACGCAGTATTTT. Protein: CSASFRGTDTQYF.